Listed below are T cell receptor beta chains from one sample, sequenced in a study of shared clonotypes between healthy human individuals. Profiling relied on immunoSEQ multiplex PCR, and the TCRdb table lists in-frame clones only, not all of them. The sample records 2 million to 2.5 million clones, 85% to 95% being singletons. The sample comprised naive CD4+ T cells from PBMCs. Every receptor here comes from a young man in good health. Some clones in this sample may be carry-over from other donors' samples. The CDR3 runs from the conserved cysteine through the conserved F or W. The D gene is left open where the match is weak.

d_call | j_call | v_call | cdr3_aa | cdr3_nt
- | TRBJ1-1 | TRBV6-5 | CASSYSNQNTEAFF | TGTGCCAGCAGTTACTCGAATCAAAACACTGAAGCTTTCTTT
- | TRBJ1-2 | TRBV29-1 | CSDRDGYTF | TGCAGCGATAGGGATGGCTACACCTTC
- | TRBJ1-2 | TRBV18 | CASSPAGGAASSSYGYTF | TGTGCCAGCTCACCAGCGGGGGGTGCCGCATCCTCTAGCTATGGCTACACCTTC
- | TRBJ2-5 | TRBV18 | CASSPQGSGAQYF | TGTGCCAGCTCACCTCAGGGCTCTGGGGCCCAGTACTTC
TRBD1 | TRBJ1-1 | TRBV25-1 | CASSEYTQGAEAFF | TGTGCCAGCAGTGAATATACACAGGGGGCTGAAGCTTTCTTT
- | TRBJ2-1 | TRBV21-1 | CASSRQDSSYNEQFF | TGTGCCAGCAGCAGACAGGATTCTTCGTACAATGAGCAGTTCTTC
- | TRBJ1-1 | TRBV28 | CASNKQGFTEAFF | TGTGCCAGCAACAAACAGGGATTCACTGAAGCTTTCTTT
TRBD1 | TRBJ2-5 | TRBV7-3 | CASSSQGGIGETQYF | TGTGCCAGCAGCTCACAGGGGGGTATAGGAGAGACCCAGTACTTC
TRBD1 | TRBJ1-2 | TRBV23-1 | CASSQLNQYRDSSVRDYGYTF | TGCGCCAGCAGTCAATTAAACCAGTACCGGGACAGCTCCGTTAGGGACTATGGCTACACCTTC
- | TRBJ1-3 | TRBV5-1 | CASSPGGFSGNTIYF | TGCGCCAGCAGCCCGGGAGGGTTCTCTGGAAACACCATATATTTT
TRBD1 | TRBJ1-2 | TRBV28 | CASRPTGRYGYTF | TGTGCCAGCAGACCGACAGGGCGTTATGGCTACACCTTC
TRBD1 | TRBJ2-7 | TRBV7-8 | CASSFSGQGYEQYF | TGTGCCAGCAGCTTTTCGGGACAGGGCTACGAGCAGTACTTC
- | TRBJ2-3 | TRBV27 | CASNRQNTDTQYF | TGTGCCAGCAATCGACAGAACACAGATACGCAGTATTTT
- | TRBJ2-5 | TRBV7-2 | CASSMNPQGPKTQYF | TGTGCCAGCAGCATGAATCCACAGGGTCCCAAGACCCAGTACTTC
- | TRBJ1-5 | TRBV19 | CASSIGGSSNQPQHF | TGTGCCAGTAGTATAGGCGGCAGTTCCAATCAGCCCCAGCATTTT
TRBD1 | TRBJ2-5 | TRBV2 | CASSLDRGEETQYF | TGTGCCAGCAGTTTGGACAGGGGGGAAGAGACCCAGTACTTC
- | TRBJ2-2 | TRBV7-9 | CASSLGRRAANTGELFF | TGTGCCAGCAGCTTAGGAAGGCGGGCAGCGAACACCGGGGAGCTGTTTTTT
TRBD2 | TRBJ2-1 | TRBV5-1 | CASRTEGGPSYNEQFF | TGCGCCAGCAGAACCGAGGGAGGGCCCTCCTACAATGAGCAGTTCTTC
- | TRBJ2-1 | TRBV18 | CASSRLGPKYNEQFF | TGTGCCAGCTCAAGGCTGGGACCCAAATACAATGAGCAGTTCTTC
TRBD2 | TRBJ2-3 | TRBV4-1 | CASSQELAGGTDTQYF | TGCGCCAGCAGCCAAGAGCTAGCGGGAGGCACAGATACGCAGTATTTT
TRBD1 | TRBJ1-4 | TRBV28 | CASRPGAGGGEKLFF | TGTGCCAGCAGGCCGGGGGCAGGGGGTGGTGAAAAACTGTTTTTT
- | TRBJ1-1 | TRBV30 | CAGGPYGHMNTEAFF | TGTGCCGGAGGGCCTTACGGTCACATGAACACTGAAGCTTTCTTT
- | TRBJ2-7 | TRBV5-6 | CASSLAVGSIWYEQYF | TGTGCCAGCAGCTTGGCCGTAGGTTCCATCTGGTACGAGCAGTACTTC
- | TRBJ2-7 | TRBV28 | CASSLSARSYEQYF | TGTGCCAGCAGCCTCAGCGCGAGATCCTACGAGCAGTACTTC
- | TRBJ1-5 | TRBV28 | CASSTNQPQHF | TGTGCCAGCAGTACAAATCAGCCCCAGCATTTT
TRBD1 | TRBJ2-7 | TRBV7-2 | CASSLARDRTYEQYF | TGTGCCAGCAGCTTAGCCCGGGACAGAACCTACGAGCAGTACTTC
- | TRBJ1-5 | TRBV5-5 | CASSPAAGQPQHF | TGTGCCAGCAGCCCGGCTGCTGGGCAGCCCCAGCATTTT